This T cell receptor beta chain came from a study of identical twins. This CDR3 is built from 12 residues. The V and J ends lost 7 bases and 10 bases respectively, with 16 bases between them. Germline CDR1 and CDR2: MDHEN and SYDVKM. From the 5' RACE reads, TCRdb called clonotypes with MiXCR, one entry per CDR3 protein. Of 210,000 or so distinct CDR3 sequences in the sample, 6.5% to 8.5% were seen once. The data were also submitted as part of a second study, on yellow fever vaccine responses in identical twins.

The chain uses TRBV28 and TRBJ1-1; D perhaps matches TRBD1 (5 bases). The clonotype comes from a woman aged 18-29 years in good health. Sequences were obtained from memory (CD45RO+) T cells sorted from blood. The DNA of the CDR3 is TGTGCCAGCAATACCTGGGGGTCGATAGCTTTCTTT. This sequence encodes CASNTWGSIAFF.